One sample yielded the 29 T cell receptor beta chains listed below, sequenced in a study of blood T cells in healthy people across ages. Combining a sample-barcoded 5' primer with a J-beta primer mix, a second PCR ran for roughly 7 to 11 cycles. Each CDR3 protein gets one entry after TCRdb re-called the 5' RACE reads with MiXCR. Here the sample spans almost 800,000 distinct CDR3 sequences, 58% being singletons. Sequences were obtained from blood. The receptors stem from a man between 25 and 39 years old in good health.

The sample holds a few counts of this clonotype. This rearrangement joins TRBV7-2 to TRBJ2-1, with TRBD1 matching over 12 bases. The V gene end was trimmed by 5 bases and the J gene end by 7 bases; junction bases not matched to a gene: 12. CDR1 and CDR2 (germline): SGHTA, FQGNSA. This CDR3 contains 17 residues. The CDR3 spells CASSHGTGGAGRNEQFF. CDR3 nucleotides: TGTGCCAGCAGCCACGGGACAGGGGGCGCAGGTCGAAATGAGCAGTTCTTC. Together with reference TRBV7-2 and TRBJ2-1, the CDR3 gives the full variable domain: GAGVSQSPSNKVTEKGKDVELRCDPISGHTALYWYRQSLGQGLEFLIYFQGNSAPDKSGLPSDRFSAERTGGSVSTLTIQRTQQEDSAVYLCASSHGTGGAGRNEQFFGPGTRLTVL.

About this clonotype: A much larger clone lies a single base off, so this may be a read error. The chain recombines TRBV7-2 with TRBJ2-5, with TRBD2 matching 8 bases. There are 15 residues in the CDR3. In germline, CDR1 is SGHTA, CDR2 FQGNSA. The junction had 4 bases not matched to a gene; V was cut back by 1 base and J by 3 bases. This CDR3 reads CASSLVTSVKETQYF. As DNA, the CDR3 is TGTGCCAGCAGCTTAGTGACTAGCGTCAAAGAGACCCAGTACTTC.

The V and J genes are TRBV4-2 and TRBJ2-1, with D uncertain. This CDR3 comprises 13 residues. Germline V gene sequence: CDR1 LGHNA, CDR2 YNFKEQ. Trimming stripped 0 bases from V and 8 bases from J, with 8 bases between. As DNA, the CDR3 is TGTGCCAGCAGCCAAGAGATTGGGGATGAGCAGTTCTTC. It encodes CASSQEIGDEQFF.

This chain links TRBV7-2 with TRBJ2-6, with D uncertain. Looked up from germline, CDR1 is SGHTA and CDR2 is FQGNSA. V dropped 2 bases and J dropped 0 bases, with 14 bases sitting between them. This CDR3 contains 18 residues. For the CDR3, the DNA is TGTGCCAGCAGCTTATCCCGACTTATTAGCTCTGGGGCCAACGTCCTGACTTTC. This gives the protein CASSLSRLISSGANVLTF.

The gene calls are TRBV19 and TRBJ1-2; no clear D gene. Germline V CDR1 and CDR2: LNHDA, SQIVND (reference sequence). The CDR3 contains 14 residues. V lost 0 bases to trimming and J lost 2 bases, with 7 bases between them. CDR3 in amino acids: CASSIETRNYGYTF. CDR3 sequence (DNA): TGTGCCAGTAGTATAGAGACCAGGAACTATGGCTACACCTTC.

The chain links TRBV29-1 to TRBJ2-5, with TRBD2 identical over 7 bases. The J call may be incorrect, as the DNA end agrees better with TRBJ2-7. Germline V gene data show CDR1 as SQVTM and CDR2 as ANQGSEA. The CDR3 loop spans 18 amino acids. CDR3 coding DNA: TGCAGCGTTGAAGTACTAAGGGGCGCTAGCGGAGAACGCTACGAGCAGTACTTC. Protein product: CSVEVLRGASGERYEQYF.

The chain couples TRBV6-1 to TRBJ2-1; perhaps TRBD2 as D (6 bases). This CDR3 is built from 14 residues. V lost 8 bases to trimming and J lost 4 bases, with 15 bases between them. Per the germline V gene, CDR1 is MNHNS and CDR2 is SASEGT. CDR3 sequence (DNA): TGTGCCAGCTCGGGACGGCGGGGTTACAATGAGCAGTTCTTC. Encoded protein: CASSGRRGYNEQFF.

V is TRBV7-9 and J is TRBJ1-6, with TRBD1 as a possible D gene (5 bases). CDR3 length equals 15 residues. V was trimmed by 5 bases and J by 7 bases, leaving 15 bases between them. The germline CDR1 and CDR2 sequences are SEHNR and FQNEAQ (reference sequence). CDR3 protein: CASSPRDLTNSPLHF. As DNA, the CDR3 is TGTGCCAGCAGCCCGAGGGACCTTACAAATTCACCCCTCCACTTT.

A single count supports this clonotype. The chain combines TRBV27 with TRBJ2-7; no definite D call. CDR3 length: 14 residues. The germline V gene has CDR1 MNHEY and CDR2 SMNVEV (reference sequence). V lost 2 bases and J 5 bases, leaving 13 bases between the germline ends. The CDR3 DNA follows: TGTGCCAGCAGTTTACTGGGGTTGGCCCACGAGCAGTACTTC. Amino acids: CASSLLGLAHEQYF.

This chain uses TRBV6-5 with TRBJ2-3; maybe TRBD2 (6 bases). Trimming removed 6 bases from V and 0 bases from J, with 16 bases in between. CDR1 MNHEY and CDR2 SVGAGI come from the germline V gene. CDR3 length equals 16 residues. The CDR3 sequence is CASSKDLATSTDTQYF. CDR3 DNA sequence: TGTGCCAGCAGCAAAGATCTAGCGACTAGCACAGATACGCAGTATTTT.

The rearrangement links TRBV20-1 to TRBJ2-2; 9 bases are a match to TRBD2. Trimming at V came to 8 bases and at J to 4 bases, leaving 5 bases not matched to a gene. The CDR3 totals 13 residues. Germline V gene sequence: CDR1 DFQATT, CDR2 SNEGSKA (reference sequence). CDR3: CSSYSGSTGELFF. The DNA for the CDR3 is TGCAGTTCATATAGCGGGAGCACCGGGGAGCTGTTTTTT.

The rearrangement joins TRBV10-3 to TRBJ2-1, with D unclear. V lost 10 bases, J lost 8 bases, and 24 bases lay in between. This CDR3 comprises 15 residues. The germline CDR1 and CDR2 sequences are ENHRY and SYGVKD. Here the CDR3 DNA reads TGTGCCACTTCCCCCAGCCGGATAGGGTTAGATGAGCAGTTCTTC. Its translation: CATSPSRIGLDEQFF.

The V call is TRBV2, the J call TRBJ1-2; TRBD1 aligns across 10 bases. Trimming removed 2 bases from V and 7 bases from J; junction bases left unmatched: 13. The CDR3 runs 17 residues. Germline loops: CDR1 SNHLY, CDR2 FYNNEI. The DNA of the CDR3 is TGTGCCAGCAGTGAAAGTCGAATTGGGGACAGGGGCTTTGGCTACACCTTC. Translation gives CASSESRIGDRGFGYTF.

The CDR3 region is CASSGRGLVYEQYF. The CDR3 DNA reads as TGTGCCAGCAGTGGAAGGGGACTTGTCTACGAGCAGTACTTC. J is TRBJ2-7 and V is TRBV6-1; tentative D call: TRBD2 (6 bases). The germline V and J ends were trimmed by 4 bases and 3 bases, with 13 bases remaining between them. The CDR3 is made up of 14 amino acids. The germline V gene has CDR1 MNHNS and CDR2 SASEGT.

Note on this clonotype: One end of the junction does not line up with germline, which may come from a read error. The V and J genes are TRBV6-5 and TRBJ2-5; D gene uncertain. The CDR3 has 14 amino acids. The germline gives CDR1 MNHEY, CDR2 SVGAGI. The chain's CDR3 is CAGSYSMIQETQYF. DNA for the CDR3: TGTGCCGGCAGTTACTCGATGATCCAAGAGACCCAGTACTTC.

The chain employs TRBV20-1 and TRBJ1-1; 8 bases agree with TRBD1. The CDR3 extends over 14 amino acids. Germline assignment: CDR1 DFQATT and CDR2 SNEGSKA (reference sequence). J was trimmed by 3 bases and V by 5 bases; bases with no gene match: 8. The CDR3 DNA sequence: TGCAGTGCTGGGCTCGAGACAGGGGACACTGAAGCTTTCTTT. It specifies CSAGLETGDTEAFF.

V usage is TRBV20-1 and J usage is TRBJ1-2; D might be TRBD1 (6 bases). This CDR3 spans 15 amino acids. Germline values: CDR1 DFQATT, CDR2 SNEGSKA (reference sequence). The V end was cut by 8 bases, the J end by 1 base, with 20 bases between. The CDR3 loop reads CSSPVGGHNNYGYTF. As DNA, the CDR3 is TGCAGTTCACCTGTGGGGGGCCATAATAACTATGGCTACACCTTC.

The genes are TRBV5-1 and TRBJ1-1; D perhaps matches TRBD1 (5 bases). The germline gives CDR1 SGHRS, CDR2 YFSETQ. The CDR3 is 15 residues long. V was trimmed by 1 base and J by 4 bases, leaving 14 bases between them. The CDR3 nucleotides are TGCGCCAGCAGCTTGTCCGAGGACACCCCCACTGAAGCTTTCTTT. This gives the protein CASSLSEDTPTEAFF.

This clonotype was detected only a few times. This sequence joins TRBV20-1 and TRBJ2-5; the match to TRBD1 covers 7 bases. The end of the DNA fits TRBJ2-7 better, so the J call may be wrong. CDR1 and CDR2 from the germline V gene are DFQATT and SNEGSKA (reference sequence). The length of the CDR3 is 12 residues. CDR3: CSASGTEYEQYF. DNA of the CDR3: TGCAGTGCTAGCGGGACAGAGTACGAGCAGTACTTC.

The chain couples TRBV7-2 to TRBJ1-1; D not certain. The CDR3 spans 14 residues. Germline values: CDR1 SGHTA, CDR2 FQGNSA. Trimming pared 1 base from V and 2 bases from J, leaving 8 bases between. In nucleotides, the CDR3 is TGTGCCAGCAGCTTAGAAGCCGATAACACTGAAGCTTTCTTT. It encodes CASSLEADNTEAFF.

This clonotype was recorded a few times. This chain connects TRBV12-3 or TRBV12-4 to TRBJ2-6; D might be TRBD2 (5 bases). The ends were cut back, 5 bases at V and 3 bases at J, with 23 bases in the middle. The CDR3 runs to 19 residues. This chain's CDR3 is CASSRADVWLAVGANVLTF. The CDR3, as DNA: TGTGCCAGCAGTCGAGCGGATGTATGGCTAGCTGTTGGGGCCAACGTCCTGACTTTC.

The V call is TRBV6-5, the J call TRBJ2-3; possibly TRBD1 for D (7 bases). The germline gives CDR1 MNHEY, CDR2 SVGAGI. The ends were cut back, 7 bases at V and 1 base at J, with 15 bases in the middle. The CDR3 has 15 residues. The CDR3 DNA is TGTGCCAGCACCGACGACAGGGAGGGCACAGATACGCAGTATTTT. Its protein is CASTDDREGTDTQYF.

The rearrangement links TRBV12-3 or TRBV12-4 to TRBJ2-3; D is ambiguous. There are 12 residues in the CDR3. V was cut by 5 bases and J by 2 bases, with 5 bases left in between. The CDR3 region has the DNA TGTGCCAGCAGTGGTAACACAGATACGCAGTATTTT. Protein: CASSGNTDTQYF.

A few counts support this clonotype. This chain uses TRBV20-1 with TRBJ2-1; the D gene is possibly TRBD2 (6 bases). Trimming removed 1 base from V and 4 bases from J, with 11 bases in between. The V gene's germline CDR1 is DFQATT and CDR2 SNEGSKA (reference sequence). The length of the CDR3 is 14 residues. Written as DNA, the CDR3 is TGCAGTGCTAGAGCCGGGAGTGAATACAATGAGCAGTTCTTC. Amino acids: CSARAGSEYNEQFF.

This clonotype was picked up a small number of times. The chain combines TRBV28 with TRBJ2-1, with TRBD2 identical over 8 bases. With V trimmed by 5 bases and J by 7 bases, 13 bases remained unmatched. CDR1 MDHEN and CDR2 SYDVKM come from the germline V gene. CDR3 length: 16 amino acids. CDR3 region: CASSAIAGLAANEQFF. The CDR3, as DNA: TGTGCCAGCAGTGCTATAGCGGGATTGGCCGCAAATGAGCAGTTCTTC.

This clonotype was seen a few times. The chain employs TRBV20-1 and TRBJ2-7; 8 positions match TRBD1. This CDR3 spans 14 amino acids. After removal of 0 bases from V and 1 base from J, the junction contained 2 bases not matched to a gene. In germline, CDR1 is DFQATT, CDR2 SNEGSKA (reference sequence). DNA of the CDR3: TGCAGTGCTAGAGATGACAGGGGATCCTACGAGCAGTACTTC. As protein: CSARDDRGSYEQYF.

The rearrangement uses TRBV20-1 and TRBJ1-5; maybe TRBD1 (5 bases). This CDR3 region has 13 residues. CDR1 and CDR2 from the germline V gene are DFQATT and SNEGSKA (reference sequence). V lost 6 bases, J lost 4 bases, and 13 bases lay in between. The CDR3 DNA reads as TGCAGTGCCTGGGGCGGAGGGAATCAGCCCCAGCATTTT. Residues: CSAWGGGNQPQHF.

The V call is TRBV20-1, the J call TRBJ1-2, with D maybe TRBD1 (5 bases). The CDR3 is 13 amino acids. Looked up from germline, CDR1 is DFQATT and CDR2 is SNEGSKA (reference sequence). The V and J ends lost 6 bases and 8 bases respectively, with 19 bases between them. CDR3 region: CSANQGAGRGYTF. DNA for the CDR3: TGCAGTGCAAATCAAGGGGCCGGGCGCGGCTACACCTTC.

This chain links TRBV11-2 with TRBJ2-2; D is undetermined. Germline V gene sequence: CDR1 SGHAT, CDR2 FQNNGV. With 0 bases removed from V and 5 bases from J, the gap between germline ends came to 4 bases. This CDR3 has 13 residues. CDR3 nucleotides: TGTGCCAGCAGCTTAGATATAACCGGGGAGCTGTTTTTT. It translates to CASSLDITGELFF.